One T cell receptor beta chain is described in this entry. The antigen remains unidentified. The CDR3 is cut off 3 residues early in the read; its end comes from the germline J gene. Each participant carried one incident cervical HPV16 infection only. This record comes from a study of T cells in women clearing cervical HPV infection. Overall study findings and caveats: CIN3+ cases had significantly higher TCR richness than controls; evenness did not differ. Each sample's T-cell count was unknown, possibly confounding richness.

In germline, CDR1 is GTSNPN, CDR2 SVGIG (reference sequence). This CDR3 region has 11 residues. The ends were cut back, 2 bases at V and 3 bases at J, with 4 bases in the middle. Average input was roughly 1,100 ng genomic DNA for immunoSEQ TCR beta CDR3 amplification. Here immunoSEQ multiplex PCR was the method, and the copy in TCRdb shows in-frame clones only, minus some. Its listing shows about 20,000 clones. The clonotype comes from a woman between 18 and 69 years old with a cervical HPV16 infection that either progressed to CIN3+ or cleared (not recorded which). V gene TRBV30 combines with J gene TRBJ1-2; D gene unclear. Sequencing was carried out using blood buffy coat. This CDR3 is CAWSRYYGYTF. The part of the CDR3 DNA that was read is TGTGCCTGGAGTAGGTACTATGGC.